The sample holds a few counts of the clone carrying this T cell receptor beta chain. Trimming stripped 2 bases from V and 0 bases from J, with 4 bases between. The V gene's germline CDR1 is SGHTA and CDR2 FQGNSA. CDR3 length: 13 residues. Original handling: Estimates of nucleated cell counts were drawn from the amplification of reference gene primers. Produced via immunoSEQ multiplex PCR; TCRdb's table is partial and in-frame only. The D gene and trimming were derived from the DNA, and the V and J assignments and clone size from that table. The repertoire consists of more than 85,000 clones, with roughly four fifths occurring once and the leading ten covering roughly 9.4%. The sample is drawn from a study of blood T cell repertoires in COVID-19. On the study more broadly: Acute-phase and convalescent COVID-19 samples originated in the United States, Italy and Spain. Sources were T cells, B-cell-depleted T cells, or PBMCs; the material itself was cDNA or gDNA.

Sequenced: peripheral blood. The clonotype was recovered from a woman between 70 and 85 years old with acute or convalescent COVID-19. V is TRBV7-2 and J is TRBJ1-1; D remains ambiguous. CDR3 in DNA: TGTGCCAGCAGCTTATCTTTGAACACTGAAGCTTTCTTT. Translation: CASSLSLNTEAFF.